The rows below give T cell receptor beta chains drawn from one sample of a study of T cells in Graves' hyperthyroidism and ophthalmopathy. TCRdb reprocessed the multiplex PCR reads via MiXCR and lists one record per CDR3 protein. This table has more than 500,000 distinct CDR3 sequences, about 43% appearing once. Sequencing was performed on peripheral blood or thyroid tissue (not recorded which). The receptor set was obtained from an adult woman with Graves' disease, either hyperthyroidism or ophthalmopathy (not recorded which). Each CDR3 is given with its conserved first and last residue. The order of the fields is J gene, D gene, V gene, clone size, CDR3 protein, CDR3 DNA. D genes are given only for firm matches. Rows may omit the clone size; those that give it use once, few, many or a size class.

TRBJ1-1	TRBD1	TRBV2	NA	CASCRTGGNTEAFF	TGTGCCAGCTGCCGGACAGGGGGGAACACTGAAGCTTTCTTT
TRBJ1-2	TRBD1	TRBV29-1	many	CSGTFPGQGYYGYTF	TGCAGCGGCACATTTCCGGGACAGGGGTATTATGGCTACACCTTC
TRBJ1-2	NA	TRBV2	NA	CASRLDRSSYGYTF	TGTGCCAGCAGACTGGACAGATCTTCCTATGGCTACACCTTC
TRBJ1-3	NA	TRBV20-1	NA	CSAANAGARGNTIYF	TGCAGTGCCGCCAATGCGGGGGCGCGGGGAAACACCATATATTTT
TRBJ2-7	NA	TRBV11-2	many	CASSLVRKNYEQYF	TGTGCCAGCAGCTTAGTCCGAAAGAACTACGAGCAGTACTTC
TRBJ2-4	NA	TRBV7-8	NA	CASSQWGAKNIQYF	TGTGCCAGCAGCCAATGGGGAGCCAAAAACATTCAGTACTTC
TRBJ1-6	NA	TRBV20-1	NA	CSANRDFGSPLHF	TGCAGTGCCAATAGGGACTTCGGATCACCCCTCCACTTT
TRBJ2-7	TRBD1	TRBV7-9	NA	CASSGTATYEQYF	TGTGCCAGCAGCGGGACAGCTACCTACGAGCAGTACTTC
TRBJ1-2	TRBD1	TRBV27	NA	CASSTPGTDYGYTF	TGTGCCAGCTCGACTCCCGGGACAGATTATGGCTACACCTTC
TRBJ2-1	NA	TRBV14	few	CASSQSGWGDEQLF	TGTGCCAGCAGCCAATCAGGGTGGGGTGATGAGCAGCTCTTC
TRBJ1-1	NA	TRBV15	many	CATSSGRVTEAFF	TGTGCCACCAGCAGTGGAAGGGTGACTGAAGCTTTCTTT
TRBJ1-3	NA	TRBV2	many	CASSGGIPGNTIYF	TGTGCCAGCAGTGGGGGAATCCCTGGAAACACCATATATTTT
TRBJ1-5	NA	TRBV27	many	CAARGGASISPQHF	TGTGCCGCAAGGGGAGGGGCGTCGATCTCGCCCCAGCATTTT
TRBJ2-2	NA	TRBV19	NA	CAITSTGELFF	TGTGCCATCACTTCGACCGGGGAGCTGTTTTTT
TRBJ1-5	NA	TRBV10-3	many	CAISERTGDGPQHF	TGTGCCATCAGTGAGCGGACGGGGGATGGGCCCCAGCATTTT
TRBJ2-7	TRBD1	TRBV15	NA	CATSRGPGQGNREQYF	TGTGCCACCAGCAGGGGACCGGGACAGGGAAATCGCGAGCAGTACTTC
TRBJ2-6	NA	TRBV10-3	many	CAIRDQAGPGANVLTF	TGTGCCATCAGGGACCAAGCAGGACCTGGGGCCAACGTCCTGACTTTC
TRBJ1-1	NA	TRBV7-2	NA	CASSLDEVAFF	TGTGCCAGCAGCTTAGACGAAGTGGCTTTCTTT
TRBJ2-5	NA	TRBV7-2	NA	CASSFHLGGLQETQYF	TGTGCCAGCAGCTTTCACCTGGGAGGCCTCCAAGAGACCCAGTACTTC
TRBJ2-7	NA	TRBV27	NA	CASSLSAGHWIYEQYF	TGTGCCAGCAGTTTATCGGCGGGACACTGGATTTACGAGCAGTACTTC
TRBJ1-6	TRBD1	TRBV12-3/TRBV12-4	many	CASSLSQGNSPLHF	TGTGCCAGCAGTTTATCACAGGGGAATTCACCCCTCCACTTT
TRBJ2-7	TRBD1	TRBV4-1	NA	CASSQGQGPSFYEQYF	TGCGCCAGCAGCCAAGGACAGGGGCCGAGCTTCTACGAGCAGTACTTC
TRBJ2-3	NA	TRBV5-1	few	CASSLGQATDTQYF	TGCGCCAGCAGCTTGGGGCAGGCTACAGATACGCAGTATTTT
TRBJ1-4	NA	TRBV5-1	NA	CASSLTTGISEKLFF	TGCGCCAGCAGCTTGACAACAGGGATCAGTGAAAAACTGTTTTTT
TRBJ2-5	TRBD2	TRBV6-2/TRBV6-3	NA	CASSYSPQLAGGGETQYF	TGTGCCAGCAGTTACTCGCCTCAACTAGCGGGAGGGGGAGAGACCCAGTACTTC
TRBJ2-1	NA	TRBV15	NA	CATSHGSYNEQFF	TGTGCCACCAGCCACGGCTCCTACAATGAGCAGTTCTTC
TRBJ1-2	TRBD1	TRBV29-1	NA	CSAPRTGTYGYTF	TGCAGCGCCCCAAGGACAGGGACCTATGGCTACACCTTC
TRBJ1-2	NA	TRBV10-3	NA	CAISEGGRGANYGYTF	TGTGCCATCAGTGAAGGTGGGAGAGGGGCTAACTATGGCTACACCTTC
TRBJ2-5	NA	TRBV15	once	CATSRDGTNQETQYF	TGTGCCACCAGCAGAGACGGGACAAATCAAGAGACCCAGTACTTC
TRBJ1-4	TRBD1	TRBV11-2	NA	CASSLPGQGEKLFF	TGTGCCAGCAGCCTACCGGGACAGGGTGAAAAACTGTTTTTT
TRBJ1-4	NA	TRBV6-6	NA	CASSWGDTQNEKLFF	TGTGCCAGCAGTTGGGGGGACACACAAAATGAAAAACTGTTTTTT
TRBJ1-6	NA	TRBV12-3/TRBV12-4	NA	CAGSLRGRGWNSPLHF	TGTGCCGGCAGTTTAAGGGGAAGGGGATGGAATTCACCCCTCCACTTT
TRBJ1-5	TRBD1	TRBV20-1	once	CSARDPQGNQPQHF	TGCAGTGCTAGAGATCCACAGGGGAATCAGCCCCAGCATTTT
TRBJ2-7	NA	TRBV20-1	many	CSAREWGGGEQYF	TGCAGTGCTAGAGAGTGGGGTGGAGGCGAGCAGTACTTC
TRBJ1-5	NA	TRBV20-1	NA	CSAGELGQPQHF	TGCAGTGCAGGGGAATTGGGTCAGCCCCAGCATTTT
TRBJ2-5	NA	TRBV19	NA	CASSISPGTQETQYF	TGTGCCAGTAGTATAAGTCCGGGAACCCAAGAGACCCAGTACTTC
TRBJ1-5	NA	TRBV15	few	CATSRDKAEGEPQHF	TGTGCCACCAGCAGAGATAAGGCGGAAGGGGAGCCCCAGCATTTT